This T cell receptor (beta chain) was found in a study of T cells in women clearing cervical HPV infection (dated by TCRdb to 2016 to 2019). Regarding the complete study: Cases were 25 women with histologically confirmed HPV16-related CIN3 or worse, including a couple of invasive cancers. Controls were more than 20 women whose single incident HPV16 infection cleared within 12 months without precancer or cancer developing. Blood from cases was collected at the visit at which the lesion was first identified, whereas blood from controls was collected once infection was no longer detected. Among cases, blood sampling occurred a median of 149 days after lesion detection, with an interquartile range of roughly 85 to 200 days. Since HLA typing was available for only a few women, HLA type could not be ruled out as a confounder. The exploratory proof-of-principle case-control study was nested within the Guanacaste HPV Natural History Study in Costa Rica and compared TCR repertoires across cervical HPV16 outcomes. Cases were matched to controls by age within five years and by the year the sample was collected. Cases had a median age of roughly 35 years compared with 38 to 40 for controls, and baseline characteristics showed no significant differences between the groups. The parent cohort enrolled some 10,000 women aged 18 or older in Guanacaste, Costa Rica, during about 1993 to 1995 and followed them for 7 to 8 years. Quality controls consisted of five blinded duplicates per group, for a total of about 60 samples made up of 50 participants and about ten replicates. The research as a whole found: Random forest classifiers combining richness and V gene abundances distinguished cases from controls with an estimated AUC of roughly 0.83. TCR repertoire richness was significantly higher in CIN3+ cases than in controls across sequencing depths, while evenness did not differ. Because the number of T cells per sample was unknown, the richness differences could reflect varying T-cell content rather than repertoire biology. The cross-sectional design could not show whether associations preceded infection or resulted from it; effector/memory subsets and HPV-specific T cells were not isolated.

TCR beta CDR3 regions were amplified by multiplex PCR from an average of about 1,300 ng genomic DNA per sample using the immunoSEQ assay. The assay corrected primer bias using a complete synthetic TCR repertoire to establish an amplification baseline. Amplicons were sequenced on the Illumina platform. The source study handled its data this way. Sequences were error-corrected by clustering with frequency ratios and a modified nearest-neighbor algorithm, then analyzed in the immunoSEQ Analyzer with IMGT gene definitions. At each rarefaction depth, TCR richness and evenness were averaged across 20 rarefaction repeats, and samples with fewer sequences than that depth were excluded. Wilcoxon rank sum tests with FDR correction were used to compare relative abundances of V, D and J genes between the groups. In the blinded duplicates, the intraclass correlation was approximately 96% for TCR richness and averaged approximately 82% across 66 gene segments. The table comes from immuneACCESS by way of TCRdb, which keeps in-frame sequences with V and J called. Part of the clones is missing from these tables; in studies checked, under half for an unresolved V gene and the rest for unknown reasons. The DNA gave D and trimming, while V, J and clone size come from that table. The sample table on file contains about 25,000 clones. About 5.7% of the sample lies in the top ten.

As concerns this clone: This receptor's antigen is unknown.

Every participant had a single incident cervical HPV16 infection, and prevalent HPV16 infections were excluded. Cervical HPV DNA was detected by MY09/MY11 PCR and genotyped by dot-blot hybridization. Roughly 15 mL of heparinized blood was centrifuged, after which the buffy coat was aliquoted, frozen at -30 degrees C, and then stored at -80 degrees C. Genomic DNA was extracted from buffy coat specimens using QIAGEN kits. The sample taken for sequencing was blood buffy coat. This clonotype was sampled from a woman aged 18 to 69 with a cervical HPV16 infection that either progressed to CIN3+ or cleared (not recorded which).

CDR3 bases read: TGTGCCAGAAGCGGGGGGGCCTCCTACAATGAG. It encodes CARSGGASYNE. The whole CDR3 reads CARSGGASYNEQFF. This receptor chain uses TRBV2 and TRBJ2-1; 10 middle bases align to TRBD2. Coverage ceases 3 residues before the CDR3 finishes, and the germline J gene fills in the end. Germline trimming amounts to 9 bases on V and 0 bases on J, with 2 as the count of junction bases outside the gene matches. CDR1 and CDR2 were assigned from the germline V gene as SNHLY and FYNNEI. From the cysteine up to the phenylalanine, the CDR3 has a length of 14 residues. The CDR3 was read in part: 33 bases, with the frame set at base 1.